This TCR beta chain was recorded in a study of blood T cell repertoires in COVID-19. Study information: Sources were T cells, B-cell-depleted T cells, or PBMCs; the material itself was cDNA or gDNA.

Germline V gives CDR1 LGHDT, CDR2 YNNKEL (reference sequence). This CDR3 has 16 residues. Unmatched junction bases numbered 12, after V lost 0 bases and J lost 8 bases. TCRdb's copy holds only in-frame clones and misses some; the assay was immunoSEQ multiplex PCR. The sample shows fewer than 350,000 clones, 85% of them seen only once. The participants were between about 18 and 100 years old and came from some 25 US areas. V usage is TRBV3-1 (or the pseudogene TRBV3-2) and J usage is TRBJ1-2, with 7 bases identical to TRBD1. The origin of this receptor is a woman aged 25 to 39 who had been exposed to COVID-19. Sequencing was performed on PBMCs or T cells enriched from blood (not recorded which). Here the CDR3 DNA reads TGTGCCAGCAGCCAAGATGGGGCCAGGGGGTCTGGAGGCTACACCTTC. Translation gives CASSQDGARGSGGYTF.